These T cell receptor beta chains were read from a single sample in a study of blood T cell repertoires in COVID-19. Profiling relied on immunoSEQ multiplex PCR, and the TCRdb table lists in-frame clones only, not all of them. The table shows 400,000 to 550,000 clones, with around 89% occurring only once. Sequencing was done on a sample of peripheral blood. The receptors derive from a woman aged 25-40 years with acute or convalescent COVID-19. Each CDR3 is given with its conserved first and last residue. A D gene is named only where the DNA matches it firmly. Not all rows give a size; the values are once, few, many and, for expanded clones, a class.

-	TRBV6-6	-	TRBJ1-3	CASSYGTGNTIYF	TGTGCCAGCAGTTACGGGACAGGAAACACCATATATTTT
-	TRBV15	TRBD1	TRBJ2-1	CATRDRLGQGSIYNEQFF	TGTGCCACCAGAGACCGACTGGGACAGGGGTCGATCTACAATGAGCAGTTCTTC
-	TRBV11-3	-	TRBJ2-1	CASSLSSSYNEQFF	TGTGCCAGCAGCTTGAGTAGCTCCTACAATGAGCAGTTCTTC
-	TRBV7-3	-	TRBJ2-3	CASSSGDTDTQYF	TGTGCCAGCAGCTCAGGGGACACAGATACGCAGTATTTT
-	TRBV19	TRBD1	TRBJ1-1	CAIKQQGETEAFF	TGTGCCATCAAACAACAGGGGGAAACTGAAGCTTTCTTT
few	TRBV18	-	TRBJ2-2	CASSPVAGATTGELFF	TGTGCCAGCTCACCAGTGGCTGGGGCGACCACCGGGGAGCTGTTTTTT
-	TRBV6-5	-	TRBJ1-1	CASERRGKNTEAFF	TGTGCCAGCGAGCGAAGGGGTAAGAACACTGAAGCTTTCTTT
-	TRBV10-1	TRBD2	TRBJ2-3	CATRSGNTKADTQYF	TGCGCCACCCGTAGCGGGAATACTAAGGCGGATACGCAGTATTTT
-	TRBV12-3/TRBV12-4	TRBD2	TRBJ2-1	CASTTAGGLEQFF	TGTGCCAGCACCACAGCGGGGGGGCTTGAGCAGTTCTTC
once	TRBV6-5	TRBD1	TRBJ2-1	CASSYKQGRRHEQFF	TGTGCCAGCAGTTACAAACAGGGGCGAAGGCATGAGCAGTTCTTC
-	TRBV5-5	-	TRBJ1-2	CASSLAGAPYGYTF	TGTGCCAGCAGCTTGGCAGGGGCCCCATATGGCTACACCTTC
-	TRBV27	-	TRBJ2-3	CASSFSPQNTQYF	TGTGCCAGCAGTTTTTCCCCCCAGAATACGCAGTATTTT
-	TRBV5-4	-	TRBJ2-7	CASSLVTAGVDEQYF	TGTGCCAGCAGCTTGGTTACCGCCGGAGTGGACGAGCAGTACTTC
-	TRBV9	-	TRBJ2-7	CASSTGEGGRAYEQYF	TGTGCCAGCAGCACGGGTGAGGGGGGGAGAGCCTACGAGCAGTACTTC
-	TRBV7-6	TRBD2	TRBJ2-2	CASSSRGGLAVTGELFF	TGTGCCAGCAGCTCCAGGGGGGGACTAGCGGTCACCGGGGAGCTGTTTTTT
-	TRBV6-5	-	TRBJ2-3	CASSNRQFTQYF	TGTGCCAGCAGTAATCGACAGTTTACGCAGTATTTT
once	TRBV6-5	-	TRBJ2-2	CATSIVAGTGELFF	TGTGCCACGTCGATCGTTGCGGGAACCGGGGAGCTGTTTTTT
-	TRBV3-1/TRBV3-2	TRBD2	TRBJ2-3	CASRNLTSGGRGNTQYF	TGTGCCAGCAGGAACCTGACTAGCGGGGGGCGAGGAAATACGCAGTATTTT
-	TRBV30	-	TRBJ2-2	CAWSPRGIGELFF	TGTGCCTGGAGTCCACGGGGTATCGGGGAGCTGTTTTTT
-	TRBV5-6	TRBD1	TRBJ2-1	CASSSWTGGNYNEQFF	TGTGCCAGCAGCTCCTGGACAGGGGGCAACTACAATGAGCAGTTCTTC
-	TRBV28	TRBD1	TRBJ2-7	CASKRAGQGQAYEQYF	TGTGCCAGCAAGCGAGCTGGACAGGGGCAAGCCTACGAGCAGTACTTC
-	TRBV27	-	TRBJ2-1	CASTVTQGGRNEQFF	TGTGCCAGCACCGTTACCCAAGGGGGTCGAAATGAGCAGTTCTTC
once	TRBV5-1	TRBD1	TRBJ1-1	CASSLVTGGNTEAFF	TGCGCCAGCAGCTTGGTGACAGGGGGAAATACTGAAGCTTTCTTT
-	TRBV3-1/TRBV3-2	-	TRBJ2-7	CASSQVVSSGEQYF	TGTGCCAGCAGCCAAGTGGTGAGCTCGGGGGAGCAGTACTTC
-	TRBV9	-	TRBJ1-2	CASAGYGYTF	TGTGCCAGCGCAGGCTATGGCTACACCTTC
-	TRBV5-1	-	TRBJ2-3	CASSWASLAEDTQYF	TGCGCCAGCAGCTGGGCTAGCTTGGCGGAAGATACGCAGTATTTT
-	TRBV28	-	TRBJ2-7	CASSSGSGDEQYF	TGTGCCAGCAGTTCCGGTTCGGGGGACGAGCAGTACTTC
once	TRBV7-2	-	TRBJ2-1	CASSVDYLPYNEQFF	TGTGCCAGCAGCGTAGACTACTTACCTTACAATGAGCAGTTCTTC
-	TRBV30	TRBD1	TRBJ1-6	CAWSEGQINSPLHF	TGTGCCTGGAGTGAGGGACAGATTAATTCACCCCTCCACTTT
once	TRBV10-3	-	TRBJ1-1	CAISESLLRGNTEAFF	TGTGCCATCAGTGAGTCACTCCTGCGGGGGAACACTGAAGCTTTCTTT
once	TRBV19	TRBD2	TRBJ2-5	CASSRTSGGYQETQYF	TGTGCCAGTAGTAGGACTAGCGGGGGGTACCAAGAGACCCAGTACTTC
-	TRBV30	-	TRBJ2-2	CAWSVLVSSGELFF	TGTGCCTGGAGTGTCCTAGTCTCATCCGGGGAGCTGTTTTTT
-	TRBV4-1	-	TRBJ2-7	CASSQQLGGLYEQYF	TGCGCCAGCAGCCAGCAACTGGGGGGGCTGTACGAGCAGTACTTC
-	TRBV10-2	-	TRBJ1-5	CASSWTVNQPQHF	TGCGCCAGTTCTTGGACAGTTAATCAGCCCCAGCATTTT
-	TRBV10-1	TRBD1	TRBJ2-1	CASSEEGQGYNEQFF	TGCGCCAGCAGTGAGGAGGGACAGGGATACAATGAGCAGTTCTTC
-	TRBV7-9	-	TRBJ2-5	CASNSAGHGGQYF	TGTGCCAGCAATTCCGCGGGCCACGGGGGCCAGTACTTC
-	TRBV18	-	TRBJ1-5	CASSPGANQPQHF	TGTGCCAGCTCACCAGGAGCTAATCAGCCCCAGCATTTT
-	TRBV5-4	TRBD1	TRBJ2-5	CASSNRGRETQYF	TGTGCCAGCAGCAACAGGGGACGGGAGACCCAGTACTTC
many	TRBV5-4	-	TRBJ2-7	CASSRVSSYEQYF	TGTGCCAGCAGCCGCGTGTCTTCCTACGAGCAGTACTTC
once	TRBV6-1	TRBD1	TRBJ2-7	CASSEVGTDYGEQYF	TGTGCCAGCAGTGAAGTTGGGACAGACTACGGCGAGCAGTACTTC
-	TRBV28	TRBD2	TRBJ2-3	CASSDPLAGGTDTQYF	TGTGCCAGCAGTGACCCACTAGCGGGGGGCACAGATACGCAGTATTTT
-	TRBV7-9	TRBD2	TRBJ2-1	CASSGGPLWFF	TGTGCCAGCTCGGGGGGGCCGTTATGGTTCTTC
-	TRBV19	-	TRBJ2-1	CASSIILGNEQFF	TGTGCCAGTAGTATCATCCTCGGCAATGAGCAGTTCTTC
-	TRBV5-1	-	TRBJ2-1	CASSLGYSTGPLNEQFF	TGCGCCAGCAGCTTGGGGTATTCTACAGGGCCCCTTAATGAGCAGTTCTTC
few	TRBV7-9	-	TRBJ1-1	CASSPQRSEAFF	TGTGCCAGCAGCCCCCAGAGGAGTGAAGCTTTCTTT